A selection of T cell receptor beta chains follows, all from one sample in a study of T-cell reconstitution after alpha-beta-depleted transplantation in children. TCRdb called the PCR reads again in MiXCR, with one record for every CDR3 protein. The sample has around 530,000 distinct CDR3 sequences; 30% to 35% are singletons. Here the sequenced sample was PBMCs from the stem cell graft donor, taken from the stem cell graft. The receptors were gathered from a human donor who donated a stem cell graft to a child with aplastic anemia. CDR3s include the opening cysteine and the closing phenylalanine or tryptophan.

TRBV29-1	TRBJ2-7	CSVGPDSYEQYF
TRBV7-7	TRBJ1-1	CAALGVLGCTEAFF
TRBV29-1	TRBJ2-5	CSAPPGGRGETQYF
TRBV29-1	TRBJ1-3	CSVQGQSGNTIYF
TRBV6-5	TRBJ1-3	CASSYSPFSGNTIYF
TRBV7-6	TRBJ2-4	CASSPRITGSGNIQYF
TRBV29-1	TRBJ2-2	CSTRWGSNTGELFF
TRBV7-2	TRBJ1-4	CASSSRGAYNEKLFF
TRBV20-1	TRBJ2-7	CSARGGTGFEQYF
TRBV5-1	TRBJ2-3	CASSLESLAGVDTQYF
TRBV29-1	TRBJ2-1	CSVEKGSGREYNEQFF
TRBV11-3	TRBJ2-1	CASSWDRGDYNEQFF
TRBV12-3/TRBV12-4	TRBJ1-1	CASSLSPLEAFF
TRBV18	TRBJ2-1	CASSPGQDTYNEQFF
TRBV7-6	TRBJ2-1	CASSLEEAGTYNEQFF
TRBV20-1	TRBJ2-3	CSARPGLATDTQYF
TRBV6-5	TRBJ1-1	CASSYSRGLNTEAFF
TRBV12-3/TRBV12-4	TRBJ1-2	CASSQHGGDAYTF
TRBV7-9	TRBJ1-2	CASNRMKGGYTF
TRBV29-1	TRBJ2-2	CSVRGQPNTGELFF
TRBV5-6	TRBJ2-5	CASSQTWQETQYF
TRBV7-2	TRBJ2-1	CASSLAGTRRNEQFF
TRBV14	TRBJ2-7	CASSQEGASGRVWTYEQYF
TRBV15	TRBJ2-3	CATSPEGRLHGNTQYF
TRBV7-8	TRBJ2-1	CASSLEGGYNEQFF
TRBV11-2	TRBJ2-2	CASSFTSGRQRGELFF
TRBV29-1	TRBJ1-5	CSVRTGEGGNQPQHF
TRBV12-3/TRBV12-4	TRBJ2-7	CASSFIMNRFYEQYF
TRBV28	TRBJ1-1	CASSLNRGRTEAFF
TRBV20-1	TRBJ2-2	CSASGSSGAGELFF
TRBV12-3/TRBV12-4	TRBJ2-3	CASTRGLAEADTQYF
TRBV7-9	TRBJ1-1	CASSLGDRGYTEAFF
TRBV27	TRBJ2-3	CASGILAGVSADTQYF
TRBV7-2	TRBJ2-1	CASSARQAQSSYNEQFF
TRBV12-3/TRBV12-4	TRBJ2-1	CASRKTAGTSGGSSYNEQFF
TRBV12-3/TRBV12-4	TRBJ2-5	CASSPDRGDGETQYF
TRBV5-1	TRBJ2-4	CASSLNLAKNIQYF
TRBV12-3/TRBV12-4	TRBJ2-5	CASSQNRVETQYF
TRBV19	TRBJ1-1	CASSTGPLNTEAFF
TRBV28	TRBJ1-1	CASNQIGGTEAFF